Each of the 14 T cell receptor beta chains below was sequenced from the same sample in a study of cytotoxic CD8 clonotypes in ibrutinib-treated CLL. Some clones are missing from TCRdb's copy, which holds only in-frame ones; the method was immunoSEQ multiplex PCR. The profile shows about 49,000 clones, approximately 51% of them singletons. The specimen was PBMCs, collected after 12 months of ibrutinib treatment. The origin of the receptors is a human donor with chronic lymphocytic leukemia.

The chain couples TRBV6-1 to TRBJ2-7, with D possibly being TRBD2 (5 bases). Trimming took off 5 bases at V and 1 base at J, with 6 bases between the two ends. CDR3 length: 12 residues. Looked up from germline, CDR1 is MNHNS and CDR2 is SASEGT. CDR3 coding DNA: TGTGCCAGCAGTAGGGAGTCCTACGAGCAGTACTTC. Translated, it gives CASSRESYEQYF.

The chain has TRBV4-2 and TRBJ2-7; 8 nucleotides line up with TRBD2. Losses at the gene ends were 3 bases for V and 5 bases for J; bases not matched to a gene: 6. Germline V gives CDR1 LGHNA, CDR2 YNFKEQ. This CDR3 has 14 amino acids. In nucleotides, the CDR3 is TGTGCCAGCAGCCAGGTCAGCGGGAGAGACGAGCAGTACTTC. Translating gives CASSQVSGRDEQYF.

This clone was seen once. CDR3 nucleotide sequence: TGTGCCAGCAGCGTAGGGGGAGCGGCCTACGAGCAGTACTTC. This encodes CASSVGGAAYEQYF. J is TRBJ2-7 and V is TRBV9; maybe TRBD2 (5 bases). With 0 bases removed from V and 2 bases from J, the gap between germline ends came to 9 bases. Per germline, CDR1 SGDLS and CDR2 YYNGEE. The CDR3 is 14 residues long. Full variable domain (outside the CDR3, taken from reference TRBV9 and TRBJ2-7): DSGVTQTPKHLITATGQRVTLRCSPRSGDLSVYWYQQSLDQGLQFLIQYYNGEERAKGNILERFSAQQFPDLHSELNLSSLELGDSALYFCASSVGGAAYEQYFGPGTRLTVT.

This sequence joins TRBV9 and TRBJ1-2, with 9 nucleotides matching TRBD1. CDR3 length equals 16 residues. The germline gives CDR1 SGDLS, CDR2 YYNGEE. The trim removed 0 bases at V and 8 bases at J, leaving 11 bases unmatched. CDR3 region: CASSVARSGTGTGYTF. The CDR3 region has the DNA TGTGCCAGCAGCGTAGCTCGGTCCGGGACAGGGACCGGCTACACCTTC.

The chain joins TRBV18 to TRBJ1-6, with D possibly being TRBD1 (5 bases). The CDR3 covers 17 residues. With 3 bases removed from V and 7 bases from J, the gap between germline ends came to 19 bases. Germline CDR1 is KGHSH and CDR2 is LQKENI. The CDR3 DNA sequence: TGTGCCAGCTCACCGGAGGGCACGCTGGGGCCAAATTCACCCCTCCACTTT. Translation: CASSPEGTLGPNSPLHF. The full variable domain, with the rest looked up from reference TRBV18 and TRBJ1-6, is NAGVMQNPRHLVRRRGQEARLRCSPMKGHSHVYWYRQLPEEGLKFMVYLQKENIIDESGMPKERFSAEFPKEGPSILRIQQVVRGDSAAYFCASSPEGTLGPNSPLHFGNGTRLTVT.

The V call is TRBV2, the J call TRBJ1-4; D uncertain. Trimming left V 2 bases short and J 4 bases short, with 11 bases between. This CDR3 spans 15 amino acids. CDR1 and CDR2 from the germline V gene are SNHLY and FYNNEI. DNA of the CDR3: TGTGCCAGCAGTGAACGTGGCAGCAATAATGAAAAACTGTTTTTT. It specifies CASSERGSNNEKLFF.

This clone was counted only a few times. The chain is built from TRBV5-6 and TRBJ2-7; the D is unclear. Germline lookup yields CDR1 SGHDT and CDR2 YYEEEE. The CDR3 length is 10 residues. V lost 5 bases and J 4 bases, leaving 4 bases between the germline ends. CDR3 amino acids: CASSLYEQYF. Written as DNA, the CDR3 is TGTGCCAGCAGTTTATACGAGCAGTACTTC.

CDR3 amino acids: CASSLGGQGGVAFF. In nucleotides, the CDR3 is TGTGCCAGCAGCTTAGGGGGTCAGGGTGGAGTTGCTTTCTTT. The chain carries TRBV7-8 and TRBJ1-1, with D possibly TRBD1 on 5 matching bases. The V gene's germline CDR1 is SGHVS and CDR2 FQNEAQ. CDR3 length: 14 amino acids. Trimming took off 1 base at V and 11 bases at J, with 17 bases between the two ends.

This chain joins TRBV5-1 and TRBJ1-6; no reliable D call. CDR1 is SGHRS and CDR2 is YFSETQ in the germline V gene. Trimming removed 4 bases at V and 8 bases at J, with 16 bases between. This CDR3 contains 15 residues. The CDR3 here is CASSPFEAEYSPLHF. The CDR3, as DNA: TGCGCCAGCAGCCCGTTTGAAGCTGAATATTCACCCCTCCACTTT.

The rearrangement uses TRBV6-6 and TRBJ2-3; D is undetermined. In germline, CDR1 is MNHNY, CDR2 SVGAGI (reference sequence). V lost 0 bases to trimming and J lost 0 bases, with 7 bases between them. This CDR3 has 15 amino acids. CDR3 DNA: TGTGCCAGCAGTTACTCGAGGTTAAGCACAGATACGCAGTATTTT. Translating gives CASSYSRLSTDTQYF.

CDR3 in amino acids: CASRGQGPGAEQFF. DNA of the CDR3: TGTGCCAGCAGGGGACAGGGGCCGGGGGCCGAGCAGTTCTTC. The V call is TRBV2, the J call TRBJ2-1; 10 bases line up with TRBD1. The CDR3 totals 14 residues. Looked up from germline, CDR1 is SNHLY and CDR2 is FYNNEI. The V segment lost 6 bases and the J segment 10 bases; nucleotides outside the gene matches: 9.

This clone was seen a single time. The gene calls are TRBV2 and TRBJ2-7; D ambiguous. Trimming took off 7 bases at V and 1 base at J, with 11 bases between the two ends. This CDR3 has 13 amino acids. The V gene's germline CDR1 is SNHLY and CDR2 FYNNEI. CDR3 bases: TGTGCCAGCAAGTTGGACGGGTCCTACGAGCAGTACTTC. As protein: CASKLDGSYEQYF.

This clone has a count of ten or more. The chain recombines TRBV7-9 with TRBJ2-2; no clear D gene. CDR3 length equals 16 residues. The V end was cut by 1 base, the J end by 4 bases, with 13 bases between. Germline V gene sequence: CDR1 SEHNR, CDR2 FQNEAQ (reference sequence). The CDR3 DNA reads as TGTGCCAGCAGCTTAGATCCGGATAGGTCCACCGGGGAGCTGTTTTTT. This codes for CASSLDPDRSTGELFF.

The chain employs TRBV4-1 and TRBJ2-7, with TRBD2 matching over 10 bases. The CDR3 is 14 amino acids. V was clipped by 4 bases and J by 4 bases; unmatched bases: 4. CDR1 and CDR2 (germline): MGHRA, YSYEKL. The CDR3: CASSRLAGVYEQYF. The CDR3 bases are TGCGCCAGCAGCCGTCTAGCGGGAGTTTACGAGCAGTACTTC.